This T cell receptor (beta chain) was captured in a study of CD8+ T cells in alopecia areata. Study as a whole: Each day, treated patients took oral tofacitinib twice, at 5 to 10 mg per dose.

Concerning this clone itself: Its antigen is undetermined.

The germline CDR1 and CDR2 sequences are SGHRS and YFSETQ. The CDR3 runs 16 residues. Trimming stripped 0 bases from V and 5 bases from J, with 17 bases between. Regarding the study as a whole: Links between baseline CD8+ expansion and response need larger treated cohorts. Higher clonality than in normal scalp was seen in lesional scalp, especially alopecia totalis/universalis.

After isolation, RNA underwent reverse transcription to generate cDNA as the sequencing template. TCRdb's copy holds only in-frame clones and misses some; the assay was immunoSEQ multiplex PCR. The table records about 180,000 clones, 40% to 55% of them present only once. Treatment specified: oral pan-JAK inhibitor, 5-10 mg twice daily. This material consisted of CD8+ T cells sorted from blood, taken at week 52, from a patient treated with tofacitinib. The chain links TRBV5-1 to TRBJ1-1; D is unclear. This receptor was obtained from a human donor with alopecia areata. The CDR3, as DNA: TGCGCCAGCAGCTTGGCAGGTCCCCGATTTTTGACTGAAGCTTTCTTT. Amino acids: CASSLAGPRFLTEAFF.